A single count supports the clone carrying this T cell receptor beta chain. What it binds is not known. The data stem from a study of cytomegalovirus exposure and HLA in healthy donors. Broader study findings: Earlier analysis looked at TCR beta V segments, and most were productive about 90% or about 30% of the time.

Donors counted as nominally healthy when sampled, yet unrecorded immune exposures were likely. The primer mix had 60 Vbeta and 13 Jbeta primers. Produced via immunoSEQ multiplex PCR; TCRdb's table is partial and in-frame only. The data show some 150,000 clones, 65% to 85% seen once. The CDR3 sequence is 12 residues long. CDR1 and CDR2 (germline): MDHEN, SYDVKM. Between the trimmed V and J ends, which lost 2 bases and 5 bases, there was a span of 4 bases. The genes are TRBV28 and TRBJ2-1, with no clear D. This TCR came from a man aged 30 to 39 in good health and CMV-seronegative. Specimen: PBMCs. The DNA for the CDR3 is TGTGCCAGCAGTTTAATAAACAATGAGCAGTTCTTC. Its translation is CASSLINNEQFF.